A selection of T cell receptor beta chains follows, all from one sample in a study of OX40 agonist ivuxolimab in advanced cancers. Clones were sequenced by immunoSEQ multiplex PCR, and TCRdb holds only the in-frame ones, with some missing. The sample lists around 150,000 clones; 85% to 95% were seen once. The sample consisted of CD4+ or CD8+ T cells sorted from blood, taken in a trial of the OX40 agonist ivuxolimab. These receptor sequences come from an adult with an advanced solid tumor such as melanoma, head and neck, liver or kidney cancer. CDR3s include the opening cysteine and the closing phenylalanine or tryptophan. The D gene is left open where the match is weak. For some rows the clone size is stated as once, few or many, or as a class when expanded; others skip it.

V,J,size,D,CDR3,DNA
TRBV5-6,TRBJ2-1,-,TRBD2,CASRPRTSGAPTSYNEQFF,TGTGCCAGCAGACCTAGGACTAGCGGGGCCCCAACCTCCTACAATGAGCAGTTCTTC
TRBV27,TRBJ2-6,-,-,CASSLRPSGANVLTF,TGTGCCAGCAGTTTAAGGCCCTCTGGGGCCAACGTCCTGACTTTC
TRBV6-5,TRBJ1-6,-,-,CASRTGHSPLHF,TGTGCCAGCAGGACAGGCCATTCACCCCTCCACTTT
TRBV30,TRBJ1-2,once,-,CAWSEGHIYGYTF,TGTGCCTGGAGTGAGGGACACATCTATGGCTACACCTTC
TRBV2,TRBJ1-1,-,TRBD1,CASSYDRVNTEAFF,TGTGCCAGCAGTTACGACAGGGTGAACACTGAAGCTTTCTTT
TRBV7-3,TRBJ2-1,-,TRBD2,CASSPNGGGEQFF,TGTGCCAGCAGCCCTAACGGCGGGGGTGAGCAGTTCTTC
TRBV5-1,TRBJ1-2,-,TRBD1,CASGRTGDYGYTF,TGCGCCAGCGGAAGGACAGGGGACTATGGCTACACCTTC
TRBV19,TRBJ1-1,-,-,CASSMRGWGTEAFF,TGTGCCAGTAGTATGCGGGGTTGGGGCACTGAAGCTTTCTTT
TRBV23-1,TRBJ2-5,-,TRBD1,CASSHSSRQGEKETQYF,TGCGCCAGCAGTCATTCTAGCCGGCAGGGGGAAAAAGAGACCCAGTACTTC
TRBV4-2,TRBJ2-1,-,TRBD2,CASSPVGSGTYNEQFF,TGTGCCAGCAGCCCAGTCGGTAGCGGGACTTACAATGAGCAGTTCTTC
TRBV6-1,TRBJ1-5,once,-,CASSEGWGGNQPQHF,TGTGCCAGCAGTGAAGGATGGGGGGGAAATCAGCCCCAGCATTTT
TRBV13,TRBJ1-2,-,TRBD1,CASSFPPGQTPYGYTF,TGTGCCAGCAGCTTCCCCCCGGGACAGACCCCTTATGGCTACACCTTC
TRBV7-2,TRBJ2-3,-,TRBD2,CASSFSGTNTDTQYF,TGTGCCAGCAGCTTTAGCGGGACAAACACAGATACGCAGTATTTT
TRBV29-1,TRBJ2-1,-,TRBD1,CSARGQGMSEQFF,TGCAGCGCACGCGGACAGGGAATGAGTGAGCAGTTCTTC
TRBV5-1,TRBJ1-5,-,-,CASSPQGYSNQPQHF,TGCGCCAGCAGCCCACAGGGTTATAGCAATCAGCCCCAGCATTTT
TRBV7-2,TRBJ1-4,once,-,CASSLNARPSKVEKLFF,TGTGCCAGCAGCTTAAACGCTAGGCCATCAAAGGTCGAAAAACTGTTTTTT
TRBV29-1,TRBJ1-2,-,-,CSVEAANYGYTF,TGCAGCGTTGAGGCAGCTAACTATGGCTACACCTTC
TRBV7-9,TRBJ1-3,-,-,CASSAVGGKGNTIYF,TGTGCCAGCAGCGCAGTCGGGGGGAAAGGCAACACCATATATTTT
TRBV6-5,TRBJ2-7,-,-,CASRISQPYEQYF,TGTGCCAGCAGAATCTCTCAGCCCTACGAGCAGTACTTC
TRBV27,TRBJ1-6,-,TRBD1,CASSSGWGQGGFGSPLHF,TGTGCCAGCAGTTCGGGGTGGGGACAGGGAGGGTTTGGGTCACCCCTCCACTTT
TRBV18,TRBJ1-2,-,TRBD1,CASSLGTGNYGYTF,TGTGCCAGCTCCCTTGGGACAGGCAACTATGGCTACACCTTC
TRBV4-3,TRBJ2-1,-,TRBD1,CASSQQGTGEQFF,TGCGCCAGCAGCCAACAGGGGACAGGTGAGCAGTTCTTC
TRBV18,TRBJ1-3,-,-,CASSPNRGGENTIYF,TGTGCCAGCTCACCTAACCGAGGGGGAGAAAACACCATATATTTT
TRBV9,TRBJ1-6,-,-,CASSTRDTDNSPLHF,TGTGCCAGCAGCACGCGGGACACCGATAATTCACCCCTCCACTTT
TRBV15,TRBJ2-2,-,TRBD2,CATSTLAGSKRELFF,TGTGCCACCAGCACCTTAGCGGGAAGCAAGCGGGAGCTGTTTTTT
TRBV5-1,TRBJ1-2,once,-,CASSLALDSYGYTF,TGCGCCAGCAGCTTGGCCCTGGACAGCTATGGCTACACCTTC
TRBV6-1,TRBJ1-1,once,-,CASSYNRNTEAFF,TGTGCCAGCAGTTATAACCGGAACACTGAAGCTTTCTTT
TRBV2,TRBJ1-1,-,-,CASSHDRRNTEAFF,TGTGCCAGCAGTCACGACAGGAGGAACACTGAAGCTTTCTTT
TRBV19,TRBJ2-7,-,-,CASSISYRAEQYF,TGTGCCAGTAGTATCTCGTACAGGGCTGAGCAGTACTTC
TRBV7-2,TRBJ2-7,-,TRBD2,CASSLRLAGSWGEQYF,TGTGCCAGCAGCTTAAGGCTAGCGGGGTCCTGGGGGGAGCAGTACTTC
TRBV10-2,TRBJ1-6,-,-,CASSEEPVWSPLHF,TGCGCCAGCAGTGAGGAACCGGTATGGTCACCCCTCCACTTT
TRBV7-2,TRBJ1-2,once,TRBD1,CASSFRQGSLSGYTF,TGTGCCAGCAGCTTCAGACAGGGATCCCTAAGTGGCTACACCTTC
TRBV4-2,TRBJ1-5,-,-,CASSQERTGNQPQHF,TGTGCCAGCAGCCAAGAACGGACAGGCAATCAGCCCCAGCATTTT
TRBV9,TRBJ2-2,-,-,CASSVGGRNNGELFF,TGTGCCAGCAGCGTAGGTGGGAGAAACAACGGGGAGCTGTTTTTT
TRBV10-1,TRBJ1-3,-,-,CASSRNSGNTIYF,TGCGCCAGCAGCCGTAACTCTGGAAACACCATATATTTT
TRBV5-4,TRBJ1-2,-,TRBD1,CASSPKREGAYGYTF,TGTGCCAGCAGCCCCAAGAGAGAGGGGGCCTATGGCTACACCTTC
TRBV4-2,TRBJ1-5,-,TRBD1,CASSQEGTGGYSNQPQHF,TGTGCCAGCAGCCAAGAGGGGACAGGAGGATATAGCAATCAGCCCCAGCATTTT
TRBV6-1,TRBJ1-5,-,-,CASSDFLNQPQHF,TGTGCCAGCAGTGATTTTTTAAATCAGCCCCAGCATTTT
TRBV7-2,TRBJ2-3,-,-,CASRIPGFALTDTQYF,TGTGCCAGCAGAATACCCGGGTTTGCCCTCACAGATACGCAGTATTTT
TRBV9,TRBJ1-5,-,-,CASSVDGGSSNQPQHF,TGTGCCAGCAGCGTAGACGGGGGGAGTAGCAATCAGCCCCAGCATTTT
TRBV5-1,TRBJ2-2,-,TRBD2,CASSPGLAGVTGELFF,TGCGCCAGCAGCCCAGGACTAGCGGGAGTCACCGGGGAGCTGTTTTTT
TRBV5-4,TRBJ1-1,once,-,CASRGRTANTEAFF,TGTGCCAGCAGGGGACGGACAGCGAACACTGAAGCTTTCTTT
TRBV19,TRBJ2-5,-,-,CASSAAQRNF,TGTGCCAGTAGTGCGGCCCAGAGGAACTTC
TRBV6-1,TRBJ2-3,-,-,CASSELTIGAQYF,TGTGCCAGCAGTGAGCTCACAATTGGGGCGCAGTATTTT